This TCR beta chain was sequenced for a study of cytomegalovirus exposure and HLA in healthy donors. Study-wide findings and caveats: According to the study, around 180 TCR beta chains were cytomegalovirus-associated.

60 Vbeta and 13 Jbeta primers were used in PCR. Data came from immunoSEQ multiplex PCR; TCRdb stores just in-frame clones and leaves some out. The sample yields around 130,000 clones, roughly four fifths seen once. Remarks on this clone: Its antigen remains unidentified.

Germline V gene lookup returns CDR1 SGHTS and CDR2 YDEGEE. This CDR3 has 16 residues. The J segment lost 0 bases and the V segment lost 4 bases, leaving 7 bases of the junction unmatched. Material for sequencing was PBMCs. This rearrangement joins TRBV5-8 to TRBJ1-5; 7 nucleotides align to TRBD1. This TCR derives from a male donor in good health and CMV-seropositive. CDR3 sequence (DNA): TGTGCCAGCAGCATAAGACAGGGCTATAGCAATCAGCCCCAGCATTTT. Translation gives CASSIRQGYSNQPQHF.